The clone carrying this T cell receptor beta chain was counted a few times. The antigen is not known. The PCR used 60 V beta and 13 J beta primers. Produced via immunoSEQ multiplex PCR; TCRdb's table is partial and in-frame only. The sample includes about 38,000 clones, approximately 84% of them seen just once. This record belongs to a study of glioma-infiltrating T cells after dendritic cell vaccination. Overall study context: Autologous tumor lysate-pulsed dendritic cell vaccination was given between about 2002 and 2012. Overall study findings and caveats: Higher TCR clonality did not directly relate to longer survival.

In germline, CDR1 is ENHRY, CDR2 SYGVKD. J was trimmed by 1 base and V by 11 bases; bases with no gene match: 7. The CDR3 sequence is 13 residues long. None of the glioblastoma patients had an isocitrate dehydrogenase mutation. The TCR was taken from a human donor with glioblastoma. The chain carries TRBV10-3 and TRBJ1-1, with 7 positions matching TRBD1. Sequenced material: blood, taken before dendritic cell vaccination. In DNA form, the CDR3 reads TGTGCCGCAGAACGGGACAGGAACACTGAAGCTTTCTTT. Protein sequence: CAAERDRNTEAFF.